The TCR beta chain described here comes from a study of human CD8 memory T cell subsets. Per germline, CDR1 MGHDK and CDR2 SYGVNS. The CDR3 extends over 15 amino acids. A note on this clonotype: The antigen is undetermined.

A UMI-labeled 5' RACE approach was the method that produced the TCR beta libraries. TCRdb re-called the 5' RACE reads, yielding one record per CDR3 amino acid sequence without DNA. In total, the table holds about 5,800 distinct CDR3 sequences. TPEX cells were CCR7+ PD-1+ TIGIT+ early memory CD8+ T cells with exhausted-like traits. Duplicate vials holding 150,000 sorted CD8+ T cells per subset yielded the RNA. Notes on the study in general: Measured by normalized Shannon-Wiener diversity, stem-like memory and precursor exhausted T cells were similarly high in diversity, which was not the case for effector memory cells. It was suggested by Chao1 estimates that stem-like memory T cells were more diverse than precursor exhausted T cells.

This TCR derives from a human donor in good health. The chain recombines TRBV25-1 with TRBJ1-2; the D gene TCRdb calls, TRBD1, cannot be checked with no DNA. Sequenced input: CD8+ T cells from PBMCs. CDR3 in amino acids: CASSLTGGTAEGYTF.